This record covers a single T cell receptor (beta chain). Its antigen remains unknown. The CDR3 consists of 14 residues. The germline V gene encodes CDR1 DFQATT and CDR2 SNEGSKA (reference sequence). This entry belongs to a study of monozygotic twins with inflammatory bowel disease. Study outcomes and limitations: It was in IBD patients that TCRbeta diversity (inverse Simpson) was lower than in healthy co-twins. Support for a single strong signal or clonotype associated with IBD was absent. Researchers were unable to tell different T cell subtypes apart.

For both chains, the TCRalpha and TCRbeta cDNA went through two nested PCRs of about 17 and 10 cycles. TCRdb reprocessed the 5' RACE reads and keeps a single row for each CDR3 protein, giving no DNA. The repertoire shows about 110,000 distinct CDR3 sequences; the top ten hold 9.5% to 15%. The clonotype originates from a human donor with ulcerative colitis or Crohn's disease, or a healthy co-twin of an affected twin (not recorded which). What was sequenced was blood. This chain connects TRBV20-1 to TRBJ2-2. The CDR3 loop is CSASRREKTGELFF.